The sequence of this TCR beta chain was determined in a study of blood T cell repertoires in COVID-19 (dated by TCRdb to 2020 to 2021). At the level of the whole study: Samples covering the acute and convalescent phases of COVID-19 were provided by collaborators in the United States, Italy and Spain. The prospective study material was composed of cDNA or gDNA derived from T cells, B-cell-depleted T cells, or PBMCs. The dataset comprised deeply sampled blood TCRbeta repertoires from subjects exposed to, actively infected with, or recovered from COVID-19. A freely available public database, intended as a resource for researchers studying the immune response to SARS-CoV-2, is where the repertoires were released. The samples were drawn from the first 160 participants of the ongoing ImmuneRACE study and from about 1,200 subjects provided by 6 global collaborators. The sample metadata nearly always contained a de-identified subject ID, COVID-19 status, age in years and sex. Where available, HLA class I and class II types were obtained from metadata supplied by the sample provider rather than from assay-based typing.

This clone was recorded only once. Its target antigen remains unknown. Base quality data are lacking; no much larger clone is found one base away. Findings and caveats that apply to the study as a whole: The quantity of clinical and demographic metadata differed by source and by participant and was supplied without curation.

Ends trimmed: V by 5 bases, J by 4 bases; bases unmatched to a gene: 11. CDR1 and CDR2, per the germline V gene, are SGHNT and YENEEA. The CDR3 holds 16 amino acids from the cysteine to the phenylalanine. The sequence is cut down to CDR3 DNA, 48 bases in frame from base 1. Whole blood was collected in K2EDTA tubes by collaborating institutions according to the institutions' own protocols. Collaborator samples were shipped for TCRbeta analysis as frozen whole blood, isolated PBMCs, or DNA extracted from either sample type. The immunoSEQ Assay, a bias-controlled multiplex PCR, was used to amplify TCRbeta CDR3 regions from genomic DNA. On the authors' methods: Nucleated cell counts per sample were estimated from amplification of reference gene primers within the assay. To quantify the absolute abundance of each unique TCRbeta CDR3 rearrangement, sequence reads were collapsed and filtered. For each sample, productive Simpson clonality was calculated as the square root of Simpson's diversity index across productive rearrangements. Entries here come from immuneACCESS through TCRdb and include only in-frame sequences with V and J called. Some clones fail to appear in such tables; in the studies checked, an unresolved V gene covers under half of the shortfall, and the cause of the remainder is unknown. That table furnishes V, J and clone size, whereas the DNA furnished D and trimming. The sample table contains approximately 250,000 clones; only one count was recorded for roughly nine tenths of them. The top ten clonotypes cover about 8.6% of the sample.

The TCR comes from a man in his forties or fifties with active or convalescent COVID-19. Sequenced sample: peripheral blood. The V gene is TRBV11-3 and the J gene is TRBJ2-1, with 7 central nucleotides matching TRBD2. The CDR3 is CASSTRLAEQYNEQFF. The DNA sequence reads TGTGCCAGCAGCACTCGGCTAGCGGAACAATACAATGAGCAGTTCTTC.